Listed below are T cell receptor beta chains from one sample, sequenced in a study of blood T cell repertoires in COVID-19. Here immunoSEQ multiplex PCR was the method, and the copy in TCRdb shows in-frame clones only, minus some. The sample includes around 310,000 clones, almost 90% of them seen just once. The source material was peripheral blood. Receptors originate from a woman between 35 and 50 years old with COVID-19, enrolled during active disease. The CDR3 runs from the conserved cysteine through the conserved F or W. Each record gives: clone size, V gene, J gene, CDR3 protein. Clone size, where shown, is once, few, many, or a class for clones that have expanded.

clone_size: -
v_call: TRBV5-1
j_call: TRBJ1-4
cdr3_aa: CASSPGQGHEKLFF

clone_size: -
v_call: TRBV28
j_call: TRBJ2-3
cdr3_aa: CASSPPGQLTDTQYF

clone_size: -
v_call: TRBV6-5
j_call: TRBJ1-1
cdr3_aa: CASRATGTGGTEAFF

clone_size: -
v_call: TRBV7-2
j_call: TRBJ2-7
cdr3_aa: CASSLVWGREQYF

clone_size: -
v_call: TRBV18
j_call: TRBJ2-1
cdr3_aa: CASSPPTPTSGTLNEQFF

clone_size: -
v_call: TRBV28
j_call: TRBJ2-5
cdr3_aa: CASSLGAGWETQYF

clone_size: -
v_call: TRBV5-4
j_call: TRBJ2-7
cdr3_aa: CASSPRWSDEQYF

clone_size: -
v_call: TRBV6-2/TRBV6-3
j_call: TRBJ1-5
cdr3_aa: CASSGQGHQPQHF

clone_size: -
v_call: TRBV27
j_call: TRBJ2-7
cdr3_aa: CASSLFRAGGLSYEQYF

clone_size: -
v_call: TRBV21-1
j_call: TRBJ1-1
cdr3_aa: CASSKNEVSTEAFF

clone_size: -
v_call: TRBV5-1
j_call: TRBJ2-1
cdr3_aa: CASSSRGLGTYNEQFF

clone_size: -
v_call: TRBV19
j_call: TRBJ2-2
cdr3_aa: CASSEAGAAGELFF

clone_size: once
v_call: TRBV14
j_call: TRBJ1-2
cdr3_aa: CASSQEWGQGGYTF

clone_size: -
v_call: TRBV19
j_call: TRBJ1-5
cdr3_aa: CASRTTGGPYSNQPQHF

clone_size: -
v_call: TRBV2
j_call: TRBJ2-1
cdr3_aa: CASSVQGANEQFF

clone_size: -
v_call: TRBV2
j_call: TRBJ2-7
cdr3_aa: CASSRGLAAYGQYF

clone_size: -
v_call: TRBV7-2
j_call: TRBJ2-1
cdr3_aa: CASSLLRRGFYNEQFF

clone_size: -
v_call: TRBV5-4
j_call: TRBJ1-1
cdr3_aa: CASSAPGTYRPEAFF

clone_size: -
v_call: TRBV6-5
j_call: TRBJ2-3
cdr3_aa: CASTYGLATDTQYF

clone_size: -
v_call: TRBV5-1
j_call: TRBJ1-2
cdr3_aa: CASSPQTGNYGYTF

clone_size: -
v_call: TRBV19
j_call: TRBJ1-6
cdr3_aa: CASSMTGNSPLHF

clone_size: -
v_call: TRBV30
j_call: TRBJ2-2
cdr3_aa: CAWSADRGLNTGELFF

clone_size: -
v_call: TRBV27
j_call: TRBJ2-7
cdr3_aa: CASSGPMVDEQYF

clone_size: -
v_call: TRBV7-2
j_call: TRBJ2-1
cdr3_aa: CASSLDRTGYNEQFF

clone_size: -
v_call: TRBV18
j_call: TRBJ1-2
cdr3_aa: CASSPIEDFYNYGYTF

clone_size: once
v_call: TRBV3-1/TRBV3-2
j_call: TRBJ1-5
cdr3_aa: CASSRGDTNQPQHF

clone_size: -
v_call: TRBV29-1
j_call: TRBJ1-1
cdr3_aa: CSVPLGENTEAFF

clone_size: -
v_call: TRBV7-2
j_call: TRBJ1-1
cdr3_aa: CASSSMDREAFF

clone_size: -
v_call: TRBV14
j_call: TRBJ2-2
cdr3_aa: CASSQGRGGRELFF

clone_size: -
v_call: TRBV27
j_call: TRBJ2-1
cdr3_aa: CASSISGLPNNEQFF

clone_size: few
v_call: TRBV5-1
j_call: TRBJ2-3
cdr3_aa: CASSLAGTDTQYF

clone_size: -
v_call: TRBV5-5
j_call: TRBJ1-4
cdr3_aa: CASSSGRGRIEKLFF

clone_size: -
v_call: TRBV19
j_call: TRBJ2-6
cdr3_aa: CASSIGQGDSGANVLTF

clone_size: -
v_call: TRBV28
j_call: TRBJ2-7
cdr3_aa: CASSLSRVGYEQYF

clone_size: -
v_call: TRBV4-3
j_call: TRBJ2-5
cdr3_aa: CASSQAGRAETQYF

clone_size: -
v_call: TRBV3-1/TRBV3-2
j_call: TRBJ2-1
cdr3_aa: CASSDVRDSAYNEQFF

clone_size: -
v_call: TRBV7-8
j_call: TRBJ2-7
cdr3_aa: CASSLRTQGSYEQYF

clone_size: -
v_call: TRBV19
j_call: TRBJ1-6
cdr3_aa: CASSIRPWATSNNSPLHF

clone_size: -
v_call: TRBV5-6
j_call: TRBJ2-5
cdr3_aa: CASSSGTGGEETQYF

clone_size: -
v_call: TRBV19
j_call: TRBJ1-5
cdr3_aa: CASSLPGQGYNQPQHF

clone_size: -
v_call: TRBV21-1
j_call: TRBJ2-1
cdr3_aa: CASSKQGLNEQFF

clone_size: -
v_call: TRBV6-2/TRBV6-3
j_call: TRBJ2-1
cdr3_aa: CASSYSNPAYNEQFF

clone_size: once
v_call: TRBV28
j_call: TRBJ1-2
cdr3_aa: CASSPTGGGYGYTF

clone_size: -
v_call: TRBV5-6
j_call: TRBJ2-1
cdr3_aa: CASSPWTSGDHEQFF

clone_size: -
v_call: TRBV11-2
j_call: TRBJ2-2
cdr3_aa: CASTPREETGELFF

clone_size: -
v_call: TRBV7-2
j_call: TRBJ1-2
cdr3_aa: CASSLSLGQGASYGYTF

clone_size: -
v_call: TRBV30
j_call: TRBJ2-1
cdr3_aa: CAWRFRYNEQFF

clone_size: -
v_call: TRBV4-2
j_call: TRBJ2-3
cdr3_aa: CASSQDTSGHDFHSTDTQYF

clone_size: once
v_call: TRBV11-2
j_call: TRBJ1-2
cdr3_aa: CASSLDTFNYGYTF

clone_size: few
v_call: TRBV4-3
j_call: TRBJ2-2
cdr3_aa: CASSHRQGNTGELFF

clone_size: -
v_call: TRBV6-4
j_call: TRBJ1-6
cdr3_aa: CASSPEGASPLHF

clone_size: -
v_call: TRBV27
j_call: TRBJ2-3
cdr3_aa: CATIPWVRGKEDTQYF

clone_size: -
v_call: TRBV20-1
j_call: TRBJ1-6
cdr3_aa: CSASSGTTFSPLHF

clone_size: -
v_call: TRBV18
j_call: TRBJ1-5
cdr3_aa: CASSPQGNQPQHF

clone_size: -
v_call: TRBV5-1
j_call: TRBJ1-6
cdr3_aa: CASSLKGAVSPLHF

clone_size: -
v_call: TRBV5-1
j_call: TRBJ2-3
cdr3_aa: CASSLRGLGTDTQYF